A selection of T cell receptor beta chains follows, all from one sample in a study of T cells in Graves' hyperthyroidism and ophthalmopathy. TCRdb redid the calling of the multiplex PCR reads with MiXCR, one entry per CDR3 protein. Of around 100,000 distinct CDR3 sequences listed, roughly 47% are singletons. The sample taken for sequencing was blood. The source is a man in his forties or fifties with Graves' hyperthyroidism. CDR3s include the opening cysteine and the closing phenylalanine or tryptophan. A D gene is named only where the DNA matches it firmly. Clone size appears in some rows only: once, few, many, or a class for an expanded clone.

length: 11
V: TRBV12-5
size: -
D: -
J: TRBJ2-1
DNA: TGTGCTAGTGGTTGGTTGGATGAGCAGTTCTTC
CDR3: CASGWLDEQFF

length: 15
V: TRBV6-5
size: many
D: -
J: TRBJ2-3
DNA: TGTGCCAGCAGTTACTCGGGGGGTCCCACAGATACGCAGTATTTT
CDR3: CASSYSGGPTDTQYF

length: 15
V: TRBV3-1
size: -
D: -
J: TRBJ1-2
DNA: TGTGCCAGCAGCCAGATAGGACACGGCGGCTATGGCTACACCTTC
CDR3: CASSQIGHGGYGYTF

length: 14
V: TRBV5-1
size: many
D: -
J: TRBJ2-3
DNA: TGCGCCAGCAGCTTAGGGGGGGGATTGGATACGCAGTATTTT
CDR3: CASSLGGGLDTQYF

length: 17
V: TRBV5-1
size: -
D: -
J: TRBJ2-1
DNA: TGCGCCAGCAGCTTGGGTGGGAGCCGGGGACGGGTCAATGAGCAGTTCTTC
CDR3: CASSLGGSRGRVNEQFF

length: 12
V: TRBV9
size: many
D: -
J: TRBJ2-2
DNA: TGTGCCAGTCGCGCTTTTAGCGGGGAGCTGTTTTTT
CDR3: CASRAFSGELFF

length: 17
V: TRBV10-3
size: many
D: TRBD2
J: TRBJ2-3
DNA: TGTGCCATCAGCGACGTGAATAGCGGGGTGAGCACAGATACGCAGTATTTT
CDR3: CAISDVNSGVSTDTQYF

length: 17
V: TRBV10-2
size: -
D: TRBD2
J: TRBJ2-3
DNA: TGCGCCAGCGAGAGCCTAGCGGGAGGGTCTAGCACAGATACGCAGTATTTT
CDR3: CASESLAGGSSTDTQYF

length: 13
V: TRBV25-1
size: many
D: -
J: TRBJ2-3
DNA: TGTGCCAGCAAGGGGGGGTACACAGATACGCAGTATTTT
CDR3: CASKGGYTDTQYF

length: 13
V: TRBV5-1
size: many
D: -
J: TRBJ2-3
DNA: TGCGCCAGCAGCTCCTACATGGGCGATACGCAGTATTTT
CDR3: CASSSYMGDTQYF

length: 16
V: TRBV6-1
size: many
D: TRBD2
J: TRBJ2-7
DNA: TGTGCCAGCAGCAGAGACCCCGGGCCCATAGCGGGGGAGCAGTACTTC
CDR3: CASSRDPGPIAGEQYF

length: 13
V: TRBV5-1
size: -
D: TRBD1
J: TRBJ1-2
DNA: TGCGCCAGCGCCCAGGGGGCTAACTATGGCTACACCTTC
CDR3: CASAQGANYGYTF

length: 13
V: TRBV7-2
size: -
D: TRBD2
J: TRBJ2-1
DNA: TGTGCCAGCAGCCTACCGACTAGCAAGGAGCAGTTCTTC
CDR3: CASSLPTSKEQFF

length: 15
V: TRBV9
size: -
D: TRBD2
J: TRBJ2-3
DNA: TGTGCCAGCAGCGTAGTCGGGGGGGCCGTTGATGAGCAGTATTTT
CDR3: CASSVVGGAVDEQYF

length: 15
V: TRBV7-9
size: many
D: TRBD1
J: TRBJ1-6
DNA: TGTGCCAGCAGCTCGCCCGGGACAGTGAATTCACCCCTCCACTTT
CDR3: CASSSPGTVNSPLHF

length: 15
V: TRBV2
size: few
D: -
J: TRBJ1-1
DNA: TGTGCCAGCAGTGTCGGGGACCACCGGCCGCCTGAAGCTTTCTTT
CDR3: CASSVGDHRPPEAFF

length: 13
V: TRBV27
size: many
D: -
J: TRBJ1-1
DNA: TGTGCCAGCAGTCCAATAGTAGGGACTGAAGCTTTCTTT
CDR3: CASSPIVGTEAFF

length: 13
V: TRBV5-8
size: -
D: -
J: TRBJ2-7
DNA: TGTGCCAGCAGCGGGGGTGACAGCGGCGAGCAGTACTTC
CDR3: CASSGGDSGEQYF

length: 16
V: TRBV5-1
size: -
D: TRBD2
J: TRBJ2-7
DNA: TGCGCCAGCAGCTTGGAAATAGCGGGAGGGCCACACGAGCAGTACTTC
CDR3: CASSLEIAGGPHEQYF

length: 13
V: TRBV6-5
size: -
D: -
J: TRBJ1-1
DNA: TGTGCCAGCAGTTCACTGAGGAACACTGAAGCTCTCTTT
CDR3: CASSSLRNTEALF

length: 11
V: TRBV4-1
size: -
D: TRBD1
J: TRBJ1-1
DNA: TGCGCCAGCAGCTGGACAGGGGCTGAAATCTTT
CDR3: CASSWTGAEIF

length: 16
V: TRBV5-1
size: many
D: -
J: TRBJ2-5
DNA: TGCGCCAGCAGCTTGGCCGAGAGGACTTACCAAGAGACCCAGTACTTC
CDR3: CASSLAERTYQETQYF

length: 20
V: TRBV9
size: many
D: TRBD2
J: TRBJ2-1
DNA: TGTGCCAGCAGCTTTCGACCCGGGACTAGCGGGAGATTAGAATACAATGAGCAGTTCTTC
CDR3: CASSFRPGTSGRLEYNEQFF

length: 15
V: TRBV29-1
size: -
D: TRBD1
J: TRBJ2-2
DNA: TGCAGCGTCAACGGACAGGGGGTTTACACCGGGGAGCTGTTTTTT
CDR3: CSVNGQGVYTGELFF

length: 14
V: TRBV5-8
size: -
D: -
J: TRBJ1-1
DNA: TGTGCTAGCAGCCAAGCGACAGTGAACACTGAAGCTTTCTTT
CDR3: CASSQATVNTEAFF

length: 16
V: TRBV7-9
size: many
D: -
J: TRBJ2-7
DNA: TGTGCCAGCAGCTTAGTGTCGCGGCGGTTTAGCTACGAGCAGTACTTC
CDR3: CASSLVSRRFSYEQYF

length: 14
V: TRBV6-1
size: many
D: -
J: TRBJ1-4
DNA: TGTGCCAGCAGTGAAGTGGAAGATAATGAAAAACTGTTTTTT
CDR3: CASSEVEDNEKLFF

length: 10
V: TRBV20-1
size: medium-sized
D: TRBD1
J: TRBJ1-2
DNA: TGCAGTGCTAGAAAGGACAGGGACACCTTC
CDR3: CSARKDRDTF